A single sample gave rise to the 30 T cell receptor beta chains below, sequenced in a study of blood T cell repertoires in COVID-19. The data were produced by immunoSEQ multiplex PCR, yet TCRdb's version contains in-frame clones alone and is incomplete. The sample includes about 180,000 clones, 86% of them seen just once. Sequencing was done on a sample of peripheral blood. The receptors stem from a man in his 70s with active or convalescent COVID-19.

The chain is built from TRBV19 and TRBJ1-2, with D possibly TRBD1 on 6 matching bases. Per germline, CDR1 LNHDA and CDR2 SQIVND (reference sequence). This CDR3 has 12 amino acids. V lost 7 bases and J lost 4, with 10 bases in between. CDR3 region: CASKQGSYGYTF. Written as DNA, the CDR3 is TGTGCCAGTAAACAGGGAAGCTATGGCTACACCTTC.

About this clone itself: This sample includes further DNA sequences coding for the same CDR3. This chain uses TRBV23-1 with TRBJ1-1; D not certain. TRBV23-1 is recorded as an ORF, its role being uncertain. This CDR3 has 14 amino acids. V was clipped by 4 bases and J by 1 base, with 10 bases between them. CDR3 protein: CASSRLTENTEAFF. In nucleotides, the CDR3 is TGCGCCAGCAGTCGCCTAACTGAGAACACTGAAGCTTTCTTT.

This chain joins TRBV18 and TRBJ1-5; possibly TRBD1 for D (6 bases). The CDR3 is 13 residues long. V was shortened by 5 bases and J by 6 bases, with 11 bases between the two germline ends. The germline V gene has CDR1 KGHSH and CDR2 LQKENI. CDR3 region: CASSSDRGQPQHF. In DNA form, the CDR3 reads TGTGCCAGCTCATCGGACAGAGGTCAGCCCCAGCATTTT.

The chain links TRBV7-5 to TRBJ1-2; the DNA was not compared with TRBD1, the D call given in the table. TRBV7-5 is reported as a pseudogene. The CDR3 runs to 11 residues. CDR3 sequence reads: CARSSQGDYTF. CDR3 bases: TGTGCCAGAAGCTCTCAGGGGGACTACACCTTC.

DNA of the CDR3: TGTGCCAGCAGCTTAAACGAGGGAGAAGCTTTCTTT. Amino acids: CASSLNEGEAFF. This chain connects TRBV11-2 to TRBJ1-1; D gene unclear. V was trimmed by 2 bases and J by 8 bases, leaving 9 bases between them. Germline lookup yields CDR1 SGHAT and CDR2 FQNNGV. The CDR3 runs 12 residues.

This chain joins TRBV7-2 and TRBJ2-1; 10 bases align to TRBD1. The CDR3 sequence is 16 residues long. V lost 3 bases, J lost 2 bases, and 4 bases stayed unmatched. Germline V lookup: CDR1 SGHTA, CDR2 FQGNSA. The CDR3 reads CASSFWGQGTYNEQFF. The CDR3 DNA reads TGTGCCAGCAGCTTCTGGGGACAGGGGACCTACAATGAGCAGTTCTTC.

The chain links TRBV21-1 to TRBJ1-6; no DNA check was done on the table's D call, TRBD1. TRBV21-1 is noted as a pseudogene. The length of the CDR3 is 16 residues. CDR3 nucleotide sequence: TGTGCCAGCAGCAAAGGTGGTATAGGGGATCCGTCACCCCTCCACTTT. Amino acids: CASSKGGIGDPSPLHF.

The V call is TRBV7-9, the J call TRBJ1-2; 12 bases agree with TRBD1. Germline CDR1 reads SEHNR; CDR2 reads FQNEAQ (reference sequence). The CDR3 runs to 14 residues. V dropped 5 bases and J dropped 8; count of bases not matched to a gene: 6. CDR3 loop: CASSQGQGAWGYTF. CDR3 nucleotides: TGTGCCAGCAGCCAGGGACAGGGGGCCTGGGGCTACACCTTC.

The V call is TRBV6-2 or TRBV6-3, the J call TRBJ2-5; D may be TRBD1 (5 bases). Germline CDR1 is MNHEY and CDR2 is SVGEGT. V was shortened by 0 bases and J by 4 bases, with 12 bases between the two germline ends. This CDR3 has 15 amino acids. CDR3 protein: CASSYSGEGRETQYF. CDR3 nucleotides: TGTGCCAGCAGTTACTCAGGGGAAGGTCGAGAGACCCAGTACTTC.

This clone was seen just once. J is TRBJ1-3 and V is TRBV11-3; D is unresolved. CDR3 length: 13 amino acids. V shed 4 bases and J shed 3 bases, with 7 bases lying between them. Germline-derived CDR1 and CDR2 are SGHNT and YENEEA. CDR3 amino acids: CASSSGVGNTIYF. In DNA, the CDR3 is TGTGCCAGCAGCTCCGGGGTTGGAAACACCATATATTTT.

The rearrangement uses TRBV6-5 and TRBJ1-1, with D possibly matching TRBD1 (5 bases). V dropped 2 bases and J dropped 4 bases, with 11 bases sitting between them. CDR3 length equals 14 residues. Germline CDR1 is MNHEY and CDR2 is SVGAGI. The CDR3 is CASSYVLTGTEAFF. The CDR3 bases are TGTGCCAGCAGTTACGTATTAACAGGCACTGAAGCTTTCTTT.

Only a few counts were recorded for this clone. The CDR3 DNA sequence: TGTGCCAGTAGTATACGGCAGACAGATTTCTATGGCTACACCTTC. It codes for CASSIRQTDFYGYTF. The chain employs TRBV19 and TRBJ1-2; D may be TRBD1 (5 bases). The CDR3 consists of 15 residues. The germline CDR1 and CDR2 sequences are LNHDA and SQIVND (reference sequence). V lost 2 bases and J 4 bases, leaving 14 bases between the germline ends.

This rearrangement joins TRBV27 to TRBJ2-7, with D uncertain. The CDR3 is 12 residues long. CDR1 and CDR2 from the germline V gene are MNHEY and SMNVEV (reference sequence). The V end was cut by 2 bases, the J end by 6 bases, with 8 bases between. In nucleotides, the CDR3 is TGTGCCAGCAGTTTACAAACTGGCGAGCAGTACTTC. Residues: CASSLQTGEQYF.

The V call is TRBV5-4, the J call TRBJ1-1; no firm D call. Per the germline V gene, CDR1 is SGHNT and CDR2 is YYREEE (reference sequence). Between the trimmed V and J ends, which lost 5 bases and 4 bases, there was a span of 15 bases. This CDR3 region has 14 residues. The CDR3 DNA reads TGTGCCAGCAGTTCCCCTTCTCGGGGCACTGAAGCTTTCTTT. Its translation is CASSSPSRGTEAFF.

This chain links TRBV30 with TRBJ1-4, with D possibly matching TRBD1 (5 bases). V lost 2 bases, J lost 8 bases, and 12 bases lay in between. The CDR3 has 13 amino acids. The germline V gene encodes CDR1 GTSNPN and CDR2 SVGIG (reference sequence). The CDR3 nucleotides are TGTGCCTGGAGTCGGCAGGGTGGAGAAAAACTGTTTTTT. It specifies CAWSRQGGEKLFF.

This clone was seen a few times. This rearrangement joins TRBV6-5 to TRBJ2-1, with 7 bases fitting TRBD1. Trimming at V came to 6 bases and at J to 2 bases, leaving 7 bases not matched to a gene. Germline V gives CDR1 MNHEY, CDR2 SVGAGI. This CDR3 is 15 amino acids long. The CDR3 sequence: CASSWTGPAYNEQFF. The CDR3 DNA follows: TGTGCCAGCAGCTGGACAGGACCAGCCTACAATGAGCAGTTCTTC.

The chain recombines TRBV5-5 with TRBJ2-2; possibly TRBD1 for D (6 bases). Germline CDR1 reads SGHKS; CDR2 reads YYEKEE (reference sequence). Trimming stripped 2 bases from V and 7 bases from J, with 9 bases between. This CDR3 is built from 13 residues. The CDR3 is CASSLQGFGELFF. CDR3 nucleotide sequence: TGTGCCAGCAGCTTACAGGGTTTCGGGGAGCTGTTTTTT.

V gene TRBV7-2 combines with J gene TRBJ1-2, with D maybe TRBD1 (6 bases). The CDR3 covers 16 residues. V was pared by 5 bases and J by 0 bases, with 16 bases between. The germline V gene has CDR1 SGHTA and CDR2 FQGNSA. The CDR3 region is CASSPLGGGTNYGYTF. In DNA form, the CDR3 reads TGTGCCAGCAGCCCCCTAGGGGGGGGGACTAACTATGGCTACACCTTC.

CDR3 bases: TGCGCCAGCAGCCAAGGAAAGGGGGGGAAGTGGACTTACTACAATGAGCAGTTCTTC. Translated: CASSQGKGGKWTYYNEQFF. This sequence joins TRBV4-1 and TRBJ2-1; maybe TRBD2 (7 bases). The germline V and J ends were trimmed by 1 base and 3 bases, with 22 bases remaining between them. Germline lookup yields CDR1 MGHRA and CDR2 YSYEKL. This CDR3 is 19 amino acids long.

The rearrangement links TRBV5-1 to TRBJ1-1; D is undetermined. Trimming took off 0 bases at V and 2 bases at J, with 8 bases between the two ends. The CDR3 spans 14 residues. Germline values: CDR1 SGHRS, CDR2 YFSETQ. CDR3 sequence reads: CASSLGATNTEAFF. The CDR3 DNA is TGCGCCAGCAGCTTGGGGGCAACAAACACTGAAGCTTTCTTT.

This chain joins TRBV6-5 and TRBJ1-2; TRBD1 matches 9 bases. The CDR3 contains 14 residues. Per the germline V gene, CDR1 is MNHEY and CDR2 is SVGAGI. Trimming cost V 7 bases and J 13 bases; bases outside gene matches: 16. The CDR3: CASTPPTGTGPPTF. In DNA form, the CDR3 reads TGTGCCAGCACCCCCCCAACCGGGACAGGGCCTCCCACCTTC.

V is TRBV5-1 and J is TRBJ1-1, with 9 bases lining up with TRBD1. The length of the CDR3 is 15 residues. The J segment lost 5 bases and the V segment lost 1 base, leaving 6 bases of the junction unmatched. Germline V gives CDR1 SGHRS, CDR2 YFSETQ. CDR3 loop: CASSLSPDRGTEAFF. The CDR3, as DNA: TGCGCCAGCAGCTTGAGCCCAGACAGGGGGACTGAAGCTTTCTTT.

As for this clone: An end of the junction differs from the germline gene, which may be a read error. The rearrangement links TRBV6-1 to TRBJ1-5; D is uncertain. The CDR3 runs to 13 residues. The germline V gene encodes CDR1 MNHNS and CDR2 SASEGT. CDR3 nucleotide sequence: TGTGCCAGCAGCGAAGTTAGATATCAGCCCCAGCATTTT. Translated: CASSEVRYQPQHF.

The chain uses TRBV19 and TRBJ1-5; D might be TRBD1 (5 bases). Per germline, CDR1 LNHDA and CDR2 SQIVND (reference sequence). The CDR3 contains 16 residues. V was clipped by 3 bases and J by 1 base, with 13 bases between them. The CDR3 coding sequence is TGTGCCAGTAGTATGATACAACAGGCAAGCAATCAGCCCCAGCATTTT. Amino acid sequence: CASSMIQQASNQPQHF.

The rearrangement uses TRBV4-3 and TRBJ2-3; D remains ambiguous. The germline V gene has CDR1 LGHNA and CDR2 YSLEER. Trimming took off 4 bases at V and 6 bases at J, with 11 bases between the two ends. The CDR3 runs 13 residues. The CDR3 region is CASSPPSGDTQYF. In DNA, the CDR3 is TGCGCCAGCAGCCCCCCTTCCGGGGATACGCAGTATTTT.

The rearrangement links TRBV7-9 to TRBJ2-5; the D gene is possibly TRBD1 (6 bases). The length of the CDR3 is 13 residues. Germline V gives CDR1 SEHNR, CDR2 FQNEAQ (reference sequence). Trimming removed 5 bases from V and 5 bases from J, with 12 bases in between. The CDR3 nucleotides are TGTGCCAGCAGCATACAGGGTGGGGAGACCCAGTACTTC. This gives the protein CASSIQGGETQYF.

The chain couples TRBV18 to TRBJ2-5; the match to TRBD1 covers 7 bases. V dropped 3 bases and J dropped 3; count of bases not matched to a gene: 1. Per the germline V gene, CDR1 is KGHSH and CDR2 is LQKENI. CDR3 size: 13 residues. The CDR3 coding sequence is TGTGCCAGCTCACCGACAGGGAAAGAGACCCAGTACTTC. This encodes CASSPTGKETQYF.

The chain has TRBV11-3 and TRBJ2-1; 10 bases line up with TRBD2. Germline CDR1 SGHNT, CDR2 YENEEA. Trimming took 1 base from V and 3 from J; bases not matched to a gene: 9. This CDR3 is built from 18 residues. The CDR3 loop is CASSLVGGASGGYNEQFF. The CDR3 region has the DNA TGTGCCAGCAGCTTAGTAGGTGGGGCTAGCGGGGGCTACAATGAGCAGTTCTTC.

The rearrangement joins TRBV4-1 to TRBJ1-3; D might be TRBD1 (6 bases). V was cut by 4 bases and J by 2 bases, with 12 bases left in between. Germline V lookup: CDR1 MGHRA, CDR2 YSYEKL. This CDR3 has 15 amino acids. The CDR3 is CASSLGGVPGNTIYF. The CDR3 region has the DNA TGCGCCAGCAGCCTAGGGGGGGTCCCTGGAAACACCATATATTTT.

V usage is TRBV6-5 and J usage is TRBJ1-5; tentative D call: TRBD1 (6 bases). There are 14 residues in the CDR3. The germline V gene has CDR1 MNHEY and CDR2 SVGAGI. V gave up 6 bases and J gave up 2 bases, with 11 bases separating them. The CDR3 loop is CASSRTGRNQPQHF. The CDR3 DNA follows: TGTGCCAGCAGCCGTACAGGGCGCAATCAGCCCCAGCATTTT.